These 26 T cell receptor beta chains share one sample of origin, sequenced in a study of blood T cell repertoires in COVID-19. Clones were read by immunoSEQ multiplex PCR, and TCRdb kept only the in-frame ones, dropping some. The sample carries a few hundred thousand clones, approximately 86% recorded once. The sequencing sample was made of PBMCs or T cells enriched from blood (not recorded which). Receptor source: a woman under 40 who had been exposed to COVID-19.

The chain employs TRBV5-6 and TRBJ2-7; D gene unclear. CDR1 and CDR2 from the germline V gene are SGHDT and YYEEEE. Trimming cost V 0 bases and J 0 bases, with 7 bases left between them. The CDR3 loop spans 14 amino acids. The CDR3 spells CASSLGQASYEQYF. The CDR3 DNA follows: TGTGCCAGCAGCTTGGGGCAGGCCTCCTACGAGCAGTACTTC.

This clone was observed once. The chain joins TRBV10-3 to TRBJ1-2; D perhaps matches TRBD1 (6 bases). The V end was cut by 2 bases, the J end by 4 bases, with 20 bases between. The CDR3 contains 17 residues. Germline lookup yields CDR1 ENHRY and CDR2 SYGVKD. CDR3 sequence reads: CAISEPARGASTYGYTF. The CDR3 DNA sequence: TGTGCCATCAGTGAGCCCGCGCGGGGGGCTTCCACCTATGGCTACACCTTC.

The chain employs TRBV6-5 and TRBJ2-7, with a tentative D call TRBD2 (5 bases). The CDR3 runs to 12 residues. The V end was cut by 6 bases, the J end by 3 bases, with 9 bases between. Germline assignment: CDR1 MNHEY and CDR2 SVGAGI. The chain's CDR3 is CASRSLGYEQYF. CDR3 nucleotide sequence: TGTGCCAGCAGATCACTAGGCTACGAGCAGTACTTC.

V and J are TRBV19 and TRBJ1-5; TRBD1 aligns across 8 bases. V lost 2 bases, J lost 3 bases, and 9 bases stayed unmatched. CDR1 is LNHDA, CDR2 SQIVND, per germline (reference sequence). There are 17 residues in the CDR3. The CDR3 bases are TGTGCCAGTAGTATATTCCCGGGACAGGCACTCAATCAGCCCCAGCATTTT. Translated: CASSIFPGQALNQPQHF.

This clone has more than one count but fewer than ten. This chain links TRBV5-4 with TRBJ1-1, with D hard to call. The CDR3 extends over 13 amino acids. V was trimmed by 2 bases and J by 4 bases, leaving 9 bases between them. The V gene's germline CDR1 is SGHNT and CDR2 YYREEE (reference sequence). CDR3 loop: CASSFSLSTEAFF. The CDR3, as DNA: TGTGCCAGCAGCTTTTCCCTTAGCACTGAAGCTTTCTTT. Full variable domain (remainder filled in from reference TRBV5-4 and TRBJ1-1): ETGVTQSPTHLIKTRGQQVTLRCSSQSGHNTVSWYQQALGQGPQFIFQYYREEENGRGNFPPRFSGLQFPNYSSELNVNALELDDSALYLCASSFSLSTEAFFGQGTRLTVV.

The CDR3 DNA follows: TGTGCCGGCAACCAATTTTTCGACGGGGACTATGGCTACACCTTC. Translation: CAGNQFFDGDYGYTF. V gene TRBV6-5 combines with J gene TRBJ1-2; D is unresolved. V was clipped by 11 bases and J by 3 bases, with 22 bases between them. CDR1 and CDR2 (germline): MNHEY, SVGAGI. There are 15 residues in the CDR3.

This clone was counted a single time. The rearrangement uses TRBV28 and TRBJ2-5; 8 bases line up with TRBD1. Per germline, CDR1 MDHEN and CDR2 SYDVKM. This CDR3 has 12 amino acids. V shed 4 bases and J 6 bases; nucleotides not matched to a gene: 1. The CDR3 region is CASSWDRKTQYF. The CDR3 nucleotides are TGTGCCAGCAGTTGGGACAGGAAGACCCAGTACTTC.

The CDR3: CARSLLIAGDTGELFF. In nucleotides, the CDR3 is TGTGCCAGAAGCTTGCTTATAGCGGGGGACACCGGGGAGCTGTTTTTT. The rearrangement links TRBV5-3 to TRBJ2-2, with 9 bases lining up with TRBD2. TRBV5-3 belongs to the ORF category, with a function that is uncertain. Trimming took 1 base from V and 3 from J; bases not matched to a gene: 4. The CDR3 has 16 amino acids.

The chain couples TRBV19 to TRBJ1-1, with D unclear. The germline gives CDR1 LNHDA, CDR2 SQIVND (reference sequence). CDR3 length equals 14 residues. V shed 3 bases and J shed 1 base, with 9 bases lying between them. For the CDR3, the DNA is TGTGCCAGTAGTATCGGGTTCGGGAACACTGAAGCTTTCTTT. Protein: CASSIGFGNTEAFF. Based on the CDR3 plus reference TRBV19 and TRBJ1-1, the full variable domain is DGGITQSPKYLFRKEGQNVTLSCEQNLNHDAMYWYRQDPGQGLRLIYYSQIVNDFQKGDIAEGYSVSREKKESFPLTVTSAQKNPTAFYLCASSIGFGNTEAFFGQGTRLTVV.

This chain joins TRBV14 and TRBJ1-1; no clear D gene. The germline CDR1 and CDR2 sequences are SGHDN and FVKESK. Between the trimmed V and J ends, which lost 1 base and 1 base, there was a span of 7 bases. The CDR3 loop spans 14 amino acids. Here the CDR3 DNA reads TGTGCCAGCAGCCAAGCTACGAAGAACACTGAAGCTTTCTTT. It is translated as CASSQATKNTEAFF. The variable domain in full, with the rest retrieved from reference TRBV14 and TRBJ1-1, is EAGVTQFPSHSVIEKGQTVTLRCDPISGHDNLYWYRRVMGKEIKFLLHFVKESKQDESGMPNNRFLAERTGGTYSTLKVQPAELEDSGVYFCASSQATKNTEAFFGQGTRLTVV.

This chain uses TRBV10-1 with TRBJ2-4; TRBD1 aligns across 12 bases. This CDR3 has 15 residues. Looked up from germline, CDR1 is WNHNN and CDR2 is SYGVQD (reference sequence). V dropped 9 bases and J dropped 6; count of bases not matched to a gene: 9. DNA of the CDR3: TGCGCCAGTTTGGGGACAGGGGGCGACGGAAACATTCAGTACTTC. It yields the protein CASLGTGGDGNIQYF.

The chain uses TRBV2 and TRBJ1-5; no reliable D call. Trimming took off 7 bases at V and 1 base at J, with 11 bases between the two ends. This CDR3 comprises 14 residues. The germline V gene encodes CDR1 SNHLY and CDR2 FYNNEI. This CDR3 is CASTDRGSNQPQHF. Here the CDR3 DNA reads TGTGCCAGCACCGACCGAGGGAGCAATCAGCCCCAGCATTTT.

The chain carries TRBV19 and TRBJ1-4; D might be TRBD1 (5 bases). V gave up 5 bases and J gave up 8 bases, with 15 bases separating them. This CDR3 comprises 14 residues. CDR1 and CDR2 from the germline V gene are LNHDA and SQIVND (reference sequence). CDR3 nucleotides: TGTGCCAGTAGTTATTCGGGGACTACGGAAAAACTGTTTTTT. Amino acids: CASSYSGTTEKLFF.

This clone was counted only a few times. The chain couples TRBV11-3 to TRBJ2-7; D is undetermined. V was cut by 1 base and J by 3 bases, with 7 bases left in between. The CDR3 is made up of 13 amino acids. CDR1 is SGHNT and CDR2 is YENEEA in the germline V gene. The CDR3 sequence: CASSLAVNYEQYF. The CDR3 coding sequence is TGTGCCAGCAGCTTAGCCGTAAACTACGAGCAGTACTTC.

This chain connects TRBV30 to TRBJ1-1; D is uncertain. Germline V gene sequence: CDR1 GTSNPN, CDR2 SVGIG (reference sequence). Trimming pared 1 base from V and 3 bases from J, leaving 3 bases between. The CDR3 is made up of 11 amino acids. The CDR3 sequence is CAWSAYTEAFF. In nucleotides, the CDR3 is TGTGCCTGGAGTGCCTACACTGAAGCTTTCTTT. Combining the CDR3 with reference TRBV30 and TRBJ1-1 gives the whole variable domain SQTIHQWPATLVQPVGSPLSLECTVEGTSNPNLYWYRQAAGRGLQLLFYSVGIGQISSEVPQNLSASRPQDRQFILSSKKLLLSDSGFYLCAWSAYTEAFFGQGTRLTVV.

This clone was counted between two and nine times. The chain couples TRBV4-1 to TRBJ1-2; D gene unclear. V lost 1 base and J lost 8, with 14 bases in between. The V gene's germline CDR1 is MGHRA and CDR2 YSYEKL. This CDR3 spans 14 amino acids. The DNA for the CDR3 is TGCGCCAGCAGCCAAGGGGAGGGTGAAATCGGCTACACCTTC. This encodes CASSQGEGEIGYTF.

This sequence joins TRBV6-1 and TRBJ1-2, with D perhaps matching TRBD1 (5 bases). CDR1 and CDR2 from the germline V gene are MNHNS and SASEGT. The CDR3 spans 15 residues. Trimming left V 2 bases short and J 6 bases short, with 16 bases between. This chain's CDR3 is CASSEPLVQVHGYTF. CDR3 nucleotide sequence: TGTGCCAGCAGTGAACCGCTTGTACAGGTCCATGGCTACACCTTC.

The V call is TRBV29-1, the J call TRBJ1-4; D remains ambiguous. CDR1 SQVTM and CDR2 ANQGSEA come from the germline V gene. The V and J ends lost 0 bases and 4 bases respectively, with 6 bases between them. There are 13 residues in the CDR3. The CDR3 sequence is CSVEEQLNEKLFF. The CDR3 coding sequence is TGCAGCGTTGAAGAACAGCTTAATGAAAAACTGTTTTTT.

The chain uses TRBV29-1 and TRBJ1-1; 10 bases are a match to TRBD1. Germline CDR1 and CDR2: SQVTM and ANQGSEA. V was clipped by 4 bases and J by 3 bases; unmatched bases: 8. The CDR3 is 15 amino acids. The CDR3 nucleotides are TGCAGCGTTGTAAGACAGGGGGCATGGGACACTGAAGCTTTCTTT. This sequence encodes CSVVRQGAWDTEAFF. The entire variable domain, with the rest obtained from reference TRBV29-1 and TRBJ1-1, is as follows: SAVISQKPSRDICQRGTSLTIQCQVDSQVTMMFWYRQQPGQSLTLIATANQGSEATYESGFVIDKFPISRPNLTFSTLTVSNMSPEDSSIYLCSVVRQGAWDTEAFFGQGTRLTVV.

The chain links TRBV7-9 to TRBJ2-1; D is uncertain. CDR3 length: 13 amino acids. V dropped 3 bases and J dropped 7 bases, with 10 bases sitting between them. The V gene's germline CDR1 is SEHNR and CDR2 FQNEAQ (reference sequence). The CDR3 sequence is CASSFGGRNEQFF. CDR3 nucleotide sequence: TGTGCCAGCAGCTTCGGCGGAAGGAATGAGCAGTTCTTC.

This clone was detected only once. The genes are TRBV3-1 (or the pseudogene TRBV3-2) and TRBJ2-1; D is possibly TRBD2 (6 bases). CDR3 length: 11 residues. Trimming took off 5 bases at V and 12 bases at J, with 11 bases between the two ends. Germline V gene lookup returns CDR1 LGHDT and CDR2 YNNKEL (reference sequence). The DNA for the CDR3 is TGTGCCAGCAGCGTTCGGGGGACGCAGTTCTTC. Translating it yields CASSVRGTQFF.

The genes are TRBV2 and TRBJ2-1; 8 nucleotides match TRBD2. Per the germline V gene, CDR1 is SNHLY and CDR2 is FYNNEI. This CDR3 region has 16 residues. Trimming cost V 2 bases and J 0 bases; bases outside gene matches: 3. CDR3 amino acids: CASSEMAGGSYNEQFF. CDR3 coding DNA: TGTGCCAGCAGTGAAATGGCGGGGGGCTCCTACAATGAGCAGTTCTTC.

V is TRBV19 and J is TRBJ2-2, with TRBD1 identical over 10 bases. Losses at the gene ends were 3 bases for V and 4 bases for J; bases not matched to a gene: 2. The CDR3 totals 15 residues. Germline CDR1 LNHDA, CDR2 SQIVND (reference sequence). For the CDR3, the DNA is TGTGCCAGTAGTATGGGGACAGGGGTCACCGGGGAGCTGTTTTTT. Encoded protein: CASSMGTGVTGELFF. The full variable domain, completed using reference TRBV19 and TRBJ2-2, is DGGITQSPKYLFRKEGQNVTLSCEQNLNHDAMYWYRQDPGQGLRLIYYSQIVNDFQKGDIAEGYSVSREKKESFPLTVTSAQKNPTAFYLCASSMGTGVTGELFFGEGSRLTVL.

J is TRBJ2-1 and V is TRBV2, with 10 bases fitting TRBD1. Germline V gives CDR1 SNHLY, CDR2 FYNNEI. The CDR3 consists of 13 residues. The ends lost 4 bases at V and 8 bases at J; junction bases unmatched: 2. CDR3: CASSADRGDEQFF. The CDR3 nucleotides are TGTGCCAGCAGTGCGGACAGGGGGGATGAGCAGTTCTTC.

The CDR3 is CASSEYTRGGVSNEKLFF. CDR3 nucleotide sequence: TGTGCCAGCAGTGAATATACCCGGGGAGGCGTTTCAAATGAAAAACTGTTTTTT. The chain uses TRBV25-1 and TRBJ1-4; the D is unclear. Germline assignment: CDR1 MGHDK and CDR2 SYGVNS. The CDR3 extends over 18 amino acids. V was clipped by 0 bases and J by 5 bases, with 19 bases between them.

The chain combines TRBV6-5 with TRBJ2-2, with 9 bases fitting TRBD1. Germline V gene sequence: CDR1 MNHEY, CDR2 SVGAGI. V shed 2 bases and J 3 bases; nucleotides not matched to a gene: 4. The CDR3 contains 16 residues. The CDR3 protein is CASSYLRTGDTGELFF. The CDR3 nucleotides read TGTGCCAGCAGTTACCTGCGGACAGGGGACACCGGGGAGCTGTTTTTT.